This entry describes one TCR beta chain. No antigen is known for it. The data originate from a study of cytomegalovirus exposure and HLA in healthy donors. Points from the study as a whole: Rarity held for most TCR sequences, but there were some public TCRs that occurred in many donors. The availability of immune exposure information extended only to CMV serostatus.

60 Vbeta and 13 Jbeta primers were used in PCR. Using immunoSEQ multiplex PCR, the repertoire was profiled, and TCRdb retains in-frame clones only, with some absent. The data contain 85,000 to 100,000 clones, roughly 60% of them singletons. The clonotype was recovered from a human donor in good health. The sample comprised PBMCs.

The CDR3 is CASSPERAHEQYF. The CDR3 DNA reads as TGCGCCAGCAGCCCGGAGCGAGCTCACGAGCAGTACTTC. The chain uses TRBV5-1 and TRBJ2-7; the D is unclear. Germline CDR1 reads SGHRS; CDR2 reads YFSETQ. With 4 bases removed from V and 5 bases from J, the gap between germline ends came to 13 bases. The CDR3 length is 13 residues.